These 28 T cell receptor beta chains came from one sample sequenced in a study of regulatory T cells in long-lasting Graves disease. In building TCR beta libraries, iRepertoire HTBI primers were used together with Arm-PCR of CDR3 regions. TCRdb re-called the multiplex PCR reads through MiXCR, storing one row per CDR3 protein. The sample contains 400,000 to 500,000 distinct CDR3 sequences, around 16% of which appear only once. Indicated time point: newly diagnosed GD, antithyroid drugs for less than 3 months. TCR sequences were obtained from RNA taken from PBMCs. These same records also appear under a second study, on T cells in Graves' hyperthyroidism and ophthalmopathy.

This sample comprised peripheral blood mononuclear cells (PBMCs), obtained at new diagnosis, from a patient treated with antithyroid drugs. The receptors were gathered from a woman aged 40 to 50 with Graves disease.

This clonotype has a count of ten or more. The chain is built from TRBV5-1 and TRBJ1-5; D unresolved. The CDR3 extends over 15 amino acids. The germline V gene encodes CDR1 SGHRS and CDR2 YFSETQ. Between the trimmed V and J ends, which lost 2 bases and 0 bases, there was a span of 9 bases. CDR3 bases: TGCGCCAGCAGCTTAACCGGGAGTAGCAATCAGCCCCAGCATTTT. Its translation is CASSLTGSSNQPQHF.

This clonotype has a count of ten or more. The J gene is TRBJ2-5, the V gene TRBV20-1; TRBD1 or TRBD2 may be the D gene (6 bases each). The CDR3 is made up of 13 amino acids. V was shortened by 6 bases and J by 4 bases, with 15 bases between the two germline ends. Looked up from germline, CDR1 is DFQATT and CDR2 is SNEGSKA (reference sequence). The CDR3 DNA reads TGCAGTGCCGCGGGGCAGGGGAGAGAGACCCAGTACTTC. Encoded protein: CSAAGQGRETQYF.

Only a few counts were recorded for this clonotype. V is TRBV7-9 and J is TRBJ1-4, with D maybe TRBD1 (6 bases). Germline assignment: CDR1 SEHNR and CDR2 FQNEAQ (reference sequence). The CDR3 consists of 13 residues. Trimming left V 7 bases short and J 6 bases short, with 12 bases between. The CDR3: CASKGGLDEKLFF. The DNA for the CDR3 is TGTGCCAGCAAAGGGGGGCTCGATGAAAAACTGTTTTTT.

Comments on this clonotype: A much larger clone is a single base away; this may be a read error. The rearrangement joins TRBV7-2 to TRBJ2-3; TRBD2 aligns across 10 bases. Germline CDR1 and CDR2: SGHTA and FQGNSA. CDR3 length: 18 residues. The DNA for the CDR3 is TGTGCCAGCAGCTTATATCAGGAGCGGGAGGGGCTGGAAGATACGCACTATTTT. Protein product: CASSLYQEREGLEDTHYF. Looking up the rest from reference TRBV7-2 and TRBJ2-3 gives the full variable domain: GAGVSQSPSNKVTEKGKDVELRCDPISGHTALYWYRQSLGQGLEFLIYFQGNSAPDKSGLPSDRFSAERTGGSVSTLTIQRTQQEDSAVYLCASSLYQEREGLEDTHYFGPGTRLTVL.

This clonotype was recorded at least ten times. CDR3 coding DNA: TGTGCCAGCAGTCCTCGACAGGGGGGTTATCAGCCCCAGCATTTT. This translates into CASSPRQGGYQPQHF. V is TRBV27 and J is TRBJ1-5, with TRBD1 identical over 9 bases. The germline CDR1 and CDR2 sequences are MNHEY and SMNVEV (reference sequence). With V trimmed by 5 bases and J by 5 bases, 7 bases remained unmatched. The CDR3 extends over 15 amino acids.

The sample holds many counts of this clonotype. J is TRBJ2-3 and V is TRBV28; D is possibly TRBD2 (7 bases). With 2 bases removed from V and 5 bases from J, the gap between germline ends came to 14 bases. This CDR3 is built from 15 residues. Germline V gene lookup returns CDR1 MDHEN and CDR2 SYDVKM. The CDR3 spells CASSLGAGAEDTQYF. In DNA form, the CDR3 reads TGTGCCAGCAGTTTAGGGGCGGGGGCAGAAGATACGCAGTATTTT.

This clonotype was observed at least ten times. The chain uses TRBV12-3 or TRBV12-4 and TRBJ1-6; D perhaps matches TRBD1 (6 bases). The CDR3 covers 14 residues. Trimming took 3 bases from V and 6 from J, leaving 9 bases between them. CDR3 protein: CASSLSGANSPLHF. CDR3 DNA sequence: TGTGCCAGCAGTTTGTCAGGGGCTAATTCACCCCTCCACTTT.

With regard to this clonotype: A much larger clone is a single base away; this may be a read error. J is TRBJ2-2 and V is TRBV11-2; 10 bases agree with TRBD2. The germline CDR1 and CDR2 sequences are SGHAT and FQNNGV. With V trimmed by 2 bases and J by 5 bases, 5 bases remained unmatched. CDR3 size: 16 residues. The CDR3 region is CASSLTSGKLTGELFF. As DNA, the CDR3 is TGTGCCAGCAGCTTAACTAGCGGGAAGTTGACCGGGGAGCTGTTTTTT.

This clonotype has a count of ten or more. This chain connects TRBV12-3 or TRBV12-4 to TRBJ2-1; D is possibly TRBD2 (6 bases). The ends were cut back, 5 bases at V and 15 bases at J, with 17 bases in the middle. The CDR3 covers 12 residues. The CDR3 loop reads CASSASREVRFF. CDR3 nucleotides: TGTGCCAGCAGTGCGAGTAGGGAGGTTCGGTTCTTC.

CDR3 amino acids: CASSPIPGALNEQFF. CDR3 nucleotide sequence: TGCGCCAGCAGCCCCATCCCGGGAGCTTTGAATGAGCAGTTCTTC. The J gene is TRBJ2-1, the V gene TRBV4-1, with D possibly matching TRBD2 (6 bases). The CDR3 extends over 15 amino acids. The V gene lost 4 bases and the J gene lost 7 bases, with 17 bases spanning the gap. Germline CDR1 reads MGHRA; CDR2 reads YSYEKL.

This clonotype was counted a few times. The rearrangement joins TRBV5-1 to TRBJ2-3, with 10 bases identical to TRBD2. The CDR3 length is 15 residues. Germline CDR1 and CDR2: SGHRS and YFSETQ. V lost 4 bases, J lost 2 bases, and 4 bases stayed unmatched. The DNA for the CDR3 is TGCGCCAGCAGCCGCGGACTAGCGGTCACAGATACGCAGTATTTT. It is translated as CASSRGLAVTDTQYF.

This clonotype was observed at least ten times. The chain couples TRBV30 to TRBJ2-7, with D possibly being TRBD2 (6 bases). CDR1 and CDR2 from the germline V gene are GTSNPN and SVGIG (reference sequence). This CDR3 is built from 14 residues. The V end lost 2 bases, the J end lost 6 bases, and 17 bases lay between the germline ends. CDR3 sequence (DNA): TGTGCCTGGAGTACGGGAGACAGTGCCCTCGAGCAGTACTTC. Amino acids: CAWSTGDSALEQYF.

This clonotype was seen repeatedly, ten times or more. CDR3: CASSFENTEAFF. CDR3 nucleotide sequence: TGTGCCAGCAGTTTTGAGAACACTGAAGCTTTCTTT. The rearrangement links TRBV12-3 or TRBV12-4 to TRBJ1-1; no reliable D call. This CDR3 has 12 residues. V lost 3 bases, J lost 1 base, and 3 bases lay in between.

This clonotype was seen at least ten times. The J gene is TRBJ2-7, the V gene TRBV20-1; D possibly corresponds to TRBD2 (6 bases). The CDR3 consists of 14 residues. Germline V gene lookup returns CDR1 DFQATT and CDR2 SNEGSKA (reference sequence). V lost 3 bases to trimming and J lost 5 bases, with 17 bases between them. Written as DNA, the CDR3 is TGCAGTGCTAGTCGCGGGGTCAGGTTCGACGAGCAGTACTTC. Protein product: CSASRGVRFDEQYF.

This clonotype was recorded at least ten times. The chain links TRBV3-1 to TRBJ2-1, with D tentatively TRBD2 (6 bases). Germline V CDR1 and CDR2: LGHDT, YNNKEL (reference sequence). V lost 5 bases, J lost 15 bases, and 20 bases lay in between. This CDR3 is 13 amino acids long. CDR3 bases: TGTGCCAGCAGCTACCGTTCCGGGGGAGACGCGTTCTTC. Residues: CASSYRSGGDAFF.

The chain has TRBV11-3 and TRBJ2-5, with D possibly matching TRBD2 (6 bases). V shed 0 bases and J shed 5 bases, with 13 bases lying between them. Germline CDR1 is SGHNT and CDR2 is YENEEA. The CDR3 loop spans 15 amino acids. The CDR3 protein is CASSLEFGGLETQYF. The CDR3 DNA reads as TGTGCCAGCAGCTTAGAGTTCGGGGGATTGGAGACCCAGTACTTC.

Remarks on this clonotype: A much larger clonotype is one base distant, so this may be a read error. The conserved closing phenylalanine or tryptophan is absent in this CDR3, likely reflecting a read error. This rearrangement joins TRBV18 to TRBJ2-1; no definite D call. The CDR3 covers 15 residues. With 3 bases removed from V and 0 bases from J, the gap between germline ends came to 9 bases. CDR1 KGHSH and CDR2 LQKENI come from the germline V gene. For the CDR3, the DNA is TGTGCCAGCTCACCTTACAGTGCCTCCTACAATGAGCAGTTCCTC. Protein sequence: CASSPYSASYNEQFL.

This clonotype was picked up many times. The chain carries TRBV28 and TRBJ1-2, with a tentative D call TRBD1 (6 bases). Germline V gene data show CDR1 as MDHEN and CDR2 as SYDVKM. This CDR3 region has 16 residues. The V gene lost 5 bases and the J gene lost 4 bases, with 20 bases spanning the gap. The CDR3 here is CASSPPGGDPFYGYTF. The CDR3 nucleotides read TGTGCCAGCAGTCCCCCGGGGGGCGATCCATTCTATGGCTACACCTTC.

This clonotype was seen only a few times. The chain has TRBV19 and TRBJ1-1; TRBD1 is a possible D gene (5 bases). Looked up from germline, CDR1 is LNHDA and CDR2 is SQIVND (reference sequence). The CDR3 runs to 13 residues. V was shortened by 8 bases and J by 3 bases, with 13 bases between the two germline ends. CDR3 in amino acids: CASAAGGDTEAFF. The CDR3 bases are TGTGCCAGTGCGGCCGGGGGGGACACTGAAGCTTTCTTT.

This clonotype occurred many times. The CDR3 here is CASSSSPGAGANVLTF. Here the CDR3 DNA reads TGTGCCAGCAGCTCCTCCCCAGGGGCTGGGGCCAACGTCCTGACTTTC. The genes are TRBV28 and TRBJ2-6; possibly TRBD1 for D (6 bases). Germline CDR1 reads MDHEN; CDR2 reads SYDVKM. The CDR3 is 16 amino acids. V was trimmed by 6 bases and J by 2 bases, leaving 14 bases between them.

This clonotype came up many times. The chain uses TRBV11-2 and TRBJ2-7; D could derive from TRBD1 or TRBD2 (6 bases each). Germline CDR1 SGHAT, CDR2 FQNNGV. Trimming took off 5 bases at V and 7 bases at J, with 24 bases between the two ends. CDR3 size: 16 residues. CDR3 loop: CASSPRGGGNSGEQYF. CDR3 bases: TGTGCCAGCAGCCCCCGTGGAGGGGGTAATTCCGGGGAGCAGTACTTC.

This clonotype was seen a handful of times. The rearrangement uses TRBV20-1 and TRBJ1-2; D uncertain. The length of the CDR3 is 11 residues. Trimming left V 0 bases short and J 5 bases short, with 4 bases between. In germline, CDR1 is DFQATT, CDR2 SNEGSKA (reference sequence). CDR3 sequence reads: CSARDSYGYTF. DNA of the CDR3: TGCAGTGCTAGAGATAGTTATGGCTACACCTTC.

This clonotype was seen repeatedly, ten times or more. The CDR3 nucleotides read TGTGCCAGCAGTCCGGGGACTAGCGGGAGGGCCATCAATGAGCAGTTCTTC. Its translation is CASSPGTSGRAINEQFF. The chain employs TRBV6-2 or TRBV6-3 and TRBJ2-1; 16 bases align to TRBD2. CDR1 is MNHEY and CDR2 is SVGEGT in the germline V gene. The trim removed 5 bases at V and 6 bases at J, leaving 7 bases unmatched. The CDR3 is 17 amino acids.

The chain uses TRBV6-5 and TRBJ2-7; tentatively, D is TRBD1 (7 bases). Germline V gene data show CDR1 as MNHEY and CDR2 as SVGAGI. V shed 2 bases and J shed 4 bases, with 18 bases lying between them. The CDR3 has 16 amino acids. The CDR3 reads CASSYDGGGTVYEQYF. CDR3 bases: TGTGCCAGCAGTTACGATGGGGGCGGGACAGTTTACGAGCAGTACTTC.

This clonotype was counted many times. V usage is TRBV28 and J usage is TRBJ1-5; D is perhaps TRBD1 (5 bases). Trimming left V 4 bases short and J 2 bases short, with 12 bases between. CDR1 and CDR2 from the germline V gene are MDHEN and SYDVKM. The CDR3 extends over 15 amino acids. Here the CDR3 reads CASSSHRQRNQPQHF. CDR3 DNA sequence: TGTGCCAGCAGTTCACACAGACAGCGCAATCAGCCCCAGCATTTT.

The table lists this clonotype with many counts. The CDR3 region is CAWSPSPSSYEQYF. The DNA for the CDR3 is TGTGCCTGGAGTCCCTCGCCCTCCTCCTACGAGCAGTACTTC. The gene calls are TRBV30 and TRBJ2-7; D unresolved. Germline CDR1 and CDR2: GTSNPN and SVGIG (reference sequence). The CDR3 runs to 14 residues. V dropped 2 bases and J dropped 0 bases, with 11 bases sitting between them. The whole variable domain, remainder taken from reference TRBV30 and TRBJ2-7, is SQTIHQWPATLVQPVGSPLSLECTVEGTSNPNLYWYRQAAGRGLQLLFYSVGIGQISSEVPQNLSASRPQDRQFILSSKKLLLSDSGFYLCAWSPSPSSYEQYFGPGTRLTVT.

This clonotype was seen repeatedly, ten times or more. The genes are TRBV28 and TRBJ2-1; D remains unclear. Germline CDR1 MDHEN, CDR2 SYDVKM. Trimming shortened V by 3 bases and J by 7 bases, and 7 bases separated the two germline ends. The CDR3 length is 12 residues. The CDR3 DNA sequence: TGTGCCAGCAGTTTGGACCAGAATGAGCAGTTCTTC. This encodes CASSLDQNEQFF.

This chain uses TRBV28 with TRBJ2-1; D ambiguous. Germline loops: CDR1 MDHEN, CDR2 SYDVKM. This CDR3 has 14 residues. Trimming stripped 8 bases from V and 2 bases from J, with 13 bases between. Written as DNA, the CDR3 is TGTGCCAGCCCCGAGTTGGTCGCCTACAATGAGCAGTTCTTC. Its translation: CASPELVAYNEQFF. Drawing the rest from reference TRBV28 and TRBJ2-1, the complete variable domain is DVKVTQSSRYLVKRTGEKVFLECVQDMDHENMFWYRQDPGLGLRLIYFSYDVKMKEKGDIPEGYSVSREKKERFSLILESASTNQTSMYLCASPELVAYNEQFFGPGTRLTVL.